This TCR beta chain was profiled in a study of CD8 T cells in Susac syndrome (dated by TCRdb to between 2019 and 2020). Study-level background: Of the Susac syndrome patients who were sequenced, roughly 6 had clinically active disease and 8 or 9 were in clinical remission. Whether CD8+ T cell activation and differentiation in Susac syndrome was antigen driven was tested using repertoire sequencing. At blood withdrawal, Susac syndrome patients were therapy-naive, treated with corticosteroids (with IVIg additionally given to some), or treated with IVIg alone.

With respect to this clonotype: There is no known antigen for this receptor. No qualities accompany the bases; no much larger clone lies one base away.

Trimmed from V: 4 bases; trimmed from J: 4 bases; junction bases lacking a gene match: 4. Inclusive of the bounding cysteine and phenylalanine, the CDR3 is 14 residues long. The kept DNA is CDR3 alone, 42 bases in frame from the first base. The germline V gene (reference sequence) yields DFQATT for CDR1 and SNEGSKA for CDR2. What the study reported, not specific to this receptor: The study acknowledged that relatively few individuals were included in the TCR sequencing and HLA analysis. In the CD4+ T cell repertoire of Susac syndrome patients, clonal expansion was not detected.

Peripheral blood CD8+ and CD4+ T cells from healthy donors, Susac syndrome patients and multiple sclerosis patients were profiled by high-throughput TCR beta sequencing. The Susac syndrome patients fulfilled recently defined diagnostic criteria for either definite or probable disease. Bulk CD8+ and CD4+ T cells were purified by magnetic negative isolation, while CD8+ TEMRA cells were enriched using FACS. Blood was drawn into EDTA tubes, processed within 24 hours, and PBMCs were isolated by density gradient centrifugation. PBMCs intended for TCR sequencing were frozen in liquid nitrogen and were later thawed in a 37 degrees C water bath. A purity of at least 90% was achieved for sorted or isolated CD4+, CD8+ and CD8+ TEMRA cells. RNA was extracted with the RNeasy kit and roughly 0.45 to 1 ug was reverse transcribed using random hexamers. TCR beta CDR3 regions were amplified with the immunoSEQ multiplex PCR assay covering 54 Vbeta and 13 Jbeta segments. To correct PCR amplification bias, a synthetic template baseline was used for both primer optimization and computational correction. The original methods were these. Only productive sequences were kept, with reads annotated to V, D and J genes according to IMGT and analyzed in immunoSEQ Analyzer. To calculate clonality, Shannon entropy was normalized by log2 of the number of productive unique sequences and then subtracted from one. Public and private clones were assessed among the 100 most prevalent clones of each patient and control. Clones were defined as Susac-specific if absent from the healthy and MS cohorts, from 1052 published viral clones and from other ImmuneACCESS disease sequences. TCRdb's own reprocessing of the public reads used fastp at Q25 and MiXCR and kept productive beta chains. Identical CDR3 protein sequences are pooled into one entry, listed with their most common genes and DNA. None of the V and J calls come from the authors' own analysis; TCRdb made them. This sample has under 200,000 distinct CDR3 sequences in its table, and about 91% of those were observed once. 0.085% to 0.09% of the sample rests with the top ten.

The sequence is built from TRBV20-1 and TRBJ2-1; TRBD2 aligns with 10 central bases. The specimen sequenced was CD4+ T cells from PBMCs. This receptor was obtained from a human donor with Susac syndrome. DNA sequence: TGCAGTGCTAAAAGCGGGGGGGCGTACAATGAGCAGTTCTTC. It codes for CSAKSGGAYNEQFF.